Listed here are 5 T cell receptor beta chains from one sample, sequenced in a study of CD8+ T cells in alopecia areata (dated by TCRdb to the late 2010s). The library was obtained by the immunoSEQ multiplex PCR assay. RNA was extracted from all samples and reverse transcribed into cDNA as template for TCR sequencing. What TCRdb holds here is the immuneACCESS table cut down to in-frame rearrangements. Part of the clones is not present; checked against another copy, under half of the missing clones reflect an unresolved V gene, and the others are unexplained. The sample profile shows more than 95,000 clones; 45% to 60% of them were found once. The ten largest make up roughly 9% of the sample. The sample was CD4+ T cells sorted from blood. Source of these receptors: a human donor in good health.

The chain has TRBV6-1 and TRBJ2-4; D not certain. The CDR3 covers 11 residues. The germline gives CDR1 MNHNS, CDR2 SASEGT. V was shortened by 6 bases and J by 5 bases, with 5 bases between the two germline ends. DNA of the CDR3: TGTGCCAGCAGGGTAGAAAACATTCAGTACTTC. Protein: CASRVENIQYF.

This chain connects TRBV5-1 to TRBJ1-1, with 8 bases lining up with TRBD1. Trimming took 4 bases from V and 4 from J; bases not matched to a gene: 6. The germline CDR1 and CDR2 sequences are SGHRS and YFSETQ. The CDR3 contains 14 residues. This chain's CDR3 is CASSASTGVTEAFF. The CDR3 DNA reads TGCGCCAGCAGCGCCTCGACAGGGGTCACTGAAGCTTTCTTT.

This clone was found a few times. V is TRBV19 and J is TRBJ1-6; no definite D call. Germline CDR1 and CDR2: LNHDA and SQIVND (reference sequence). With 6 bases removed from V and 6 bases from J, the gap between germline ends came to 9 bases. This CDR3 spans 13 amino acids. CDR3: CASSTYGNSPLHF. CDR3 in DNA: TGTGCCAGTAGCACGTACGGTAATTCACCCCTCCACTTT.

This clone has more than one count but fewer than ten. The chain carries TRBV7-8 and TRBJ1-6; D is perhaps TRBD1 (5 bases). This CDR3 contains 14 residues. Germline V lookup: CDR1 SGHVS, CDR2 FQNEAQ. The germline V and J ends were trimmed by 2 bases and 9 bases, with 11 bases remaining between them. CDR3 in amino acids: CASSLRQGSSPLHF. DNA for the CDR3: TGTGCCAGCAGCTTAAGGCAGGGTTCTTCACCCCTCCACTTT.

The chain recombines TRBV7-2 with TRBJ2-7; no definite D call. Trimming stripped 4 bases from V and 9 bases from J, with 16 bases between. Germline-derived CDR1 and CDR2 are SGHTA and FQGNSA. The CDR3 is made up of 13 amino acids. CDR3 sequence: CASSSPPGSGQYF. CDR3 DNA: TGTGCCAGCAGCTCCCCCCCCGGCTCGGGGCAGTACTTC. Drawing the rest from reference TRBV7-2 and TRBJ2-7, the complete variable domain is GAGVSQSPSNKVTEKGKDVELRCDPISGHTALYWYRQSLGQGLEFLIYFQGNSAPDKSGLPSDRFSAERTGGSVSTLTIQRTQQEDSAVYLCASSSPPGSGQYFGPGTRLTVT.